This T cell receptor (beta chain) was captured by sequencing in a study of T cell repertoires in cytomegalovirus infection. Study context: Public TCR beta signatures provided an indication of both CMV infection and a matching HLA type.

In TCRdb, the reads were re-called with MiXCR into one record per CDR3 protein. The data hold around 110,000 distinct CDR3 sequences, with around 9.1% observed a single time. Whole-study results and caveats: Dominating the ex vivo response were HLA-C-restricted CMV-specific TCR beta clonotypes. Carriers of CMV plus the relevant HLA were identified by cumulative public TCR beta family frequency.

Germline V gene sequence: CDR1 SGHTA, CDR2 FQGNSA. The V gene end was trimmed by 1 base and the J gene end by 3 bases; junction bases not matched to a gene: 7. The CDR3 has 16 residues. This clonotype was observed at least ten times. Its antigen is unknown. This sequence originates from a human donor in good health (CMV status not recorded). Some clones in this sample may be carry-over from other donors' samples. This chain links TRBV7-2 with TRBJ2-5; 8 bases map to TRBD1. The sample taken for sequencing was PBMCs, sequenced either directly or after in vitro stimulation (not recorded which). CDR3 residues: CASSLGGRGQEETQYF. The CDR3 coding sequence is TGTGCCAGCAGCTTAGGGGGCAGGGGGCAGGAAGAGACCCAGTACTTC.